These 20 T cell receptor beta chains were all obtained from the same sample, sequenced in a study of T cell responses to AZD1222 COVID-19 vaccine (dated by TCRdb to the early 2020s). Libraries were constructed by the immunoSEQ multiplex PCR assay. TCRdb took this table from immuneACCESS and kept in-frame rearrangements with V and J called. Such tables lack part of the clones; where checked against another copy, unresolved V genes explain under half of the gap, and the rest is unexplained. For this sample the table gives about 70,000 clones, of which 80% to 85% were detected only once. Roughly 9.8% of the sample comes from the top ten. According to the study, the label for this sample's time point signals: baseline before first vaccination. Here the sequenced sample was peripheral blood, taken on day 0 of AZD1222 vaccination. The receptors derive from an adult in good health.

The chain carries TRBV6-5 and TRBJ1-3; possibly TRBD1 for D (6 bases). Between the trimmed V and J ends, which lost 5 bases and 4 bases, there was a span of 15 bases. The CDR3 sequence is 15 residues long. Germline-derived CDR1 and CDR2 are MNHEY and SVGAGI. CDR3 region: CASSPSTGFGNTIYF. DNA for the CDR3: TGTGCCAGCAGTCCCTCAACAGGGTTCGGAAACACCATATATTTT.

The chain uses TRBV28 and TRBJ1-2; a weak D match, TRBD1 (5 bases). CDR3 length: 16 amino acids. V was shortened by 8 bases and J by 4 bases, with 23 bases between the two germline ends. The germline gives CDR1 MDHEN, CDR2 SYDVKM. The CDR3 sequence: CASQGPYYVGSYGYTF. DNA for the CDR3: TGTGCCAGCCAGGGACCTTACTATGTAGGCTCCTATGGCTACACCTTC.

The chain has TRBV5-4 and TRBJ1-1; 8 bases fit TRBD1. J was trimmed by 5 bases and V by 4 bases; bases with no gene match: 13. The CDR3 is 16 residues long. Germline V gene data show CDR1 as SGHNT and CDR2 as YYREEE (reference sequence). The CDR3 DNA is TGTGCCAGCAGCAACGGGGCAGGGGGCGCATTGACTGAAGCTTTCTTT. Protein sequence: CASSNGAGGALTEAFF.

A few counts support this clone. V and J are TRBV7-9 and TRBJ1-3; D gene unclear. CDR3 size: 15 residues. V lost 4 bases and J 0 bases, leaving 10 bases between the germline ends. Germline V lookup: CDR1 SEHNR, CDR2 FQNEAQ (reference sequence). The CDR3 DNA is TGTGCCAGCAGCTCGAGCTTCGTCTCTGGAAACACCATATATTTT. Encoded protein: CASSSSFVSGNTIYF.

This chain links TRBV19 with TRBJ1-5; the D gene is possibly TRBD1 (5 bases). The germline gives CDR1 LNHDA, CDR2 SQIVND (reference sequence). This CDR3 comprises 15 residues. V was clipped by 3 bases and J by 5 bases, with 14 bases between them. The CDR3 protein is CASSIRGFRDQPQHF. CDR3 sequence (DNA): TGTGCCAGTAGTATTAGGGGATTTCGGGATCAGCCCCAGCATTTT.

This chain links TRBV30 with TRBJ1-2; TRBD1 matches at 9 bases. CDR1 is GTSNPN, CDR2 SVGIG, per germline (reference sequence). This CDR3 is 13 amino acids long. V lost 7 bases and J lost 5; bases outside the gene matches: 8. The CDR3 loop is CAYDATGGYGYTF. In DNA form, the CDR3 reads TGTGCCTACGACGCGACAGGGGGGTATGGCTACACCTTC. The full variable domain, with the rest looked up from reference TRBV30 and TRBJ1-2, is SQTIHQWPATLVQPVGSPLSLECTVEGTSNPNLYWYRQAAGRGLQLLFYSVGIGQISSEVPQNLSASRPQDRQFILSSKKLLLSDSGFYLCAYDATGGYGYTFGSGTRLTVV.

V and J are TRBV12-3 or TRBV12-4 and TRBJ1-2; possibly TRBD1 for D (6 bases). Trimming removed 6 bases from V and 8 bases from J, with 16 bases in between. This CDR3 has 13 amino acids. The CDR3 is CASSPGQLRGYTF. DNA for the CDR3: TGTGCCAGCAGCCCAGGACAGCTTCGGGGCTACACCTTC.

The V call is TRBV7-3, the J call TRBJ2-3; maybe TRBD2 (5 bases). The CDR3 loop spans 13 amino acids. Germline CDR1 is SGHTA and CDR2 is FQGTGA. Trimming removed 4 bases at V and 6 bases at J, with 11 bases between. CDR3 DNA: TGTGCCAGCAGCTCCTCGGGAACCGATACGCAGTATTTT. This translates into CASSSSGTDTQYF. The full variable domain, with the rest looked up from reference TRBV7-3 and TRBJ2-3, is GAGVSQTPSNKVTEKGKYVELRCDPISGHTALYWYRQSLGQGPEFLIYFQGTGAADDSGLPNDRFFAVRPEGSVSTLKIQRTERGDSAVYLCASSSSGTDTQYFGPGTRLTVL.

This clone was found a few times. V and J are TRBV5-1 and TRBJ1-5; no reliable D call. Germline V lookup: CDR1 SGHRS, CDR2 YFSETQ. The CDR3 runs 16 residues. Trimming removed 2 bases at V and 4 bases at J, with 16 bases between. The CDR3 spells CASSFCRPGGNQPQHF. The CDR3 DNA reads TGCGCCAGCAGCTTCTGTCGCCCCGGTGGGAATCAGCCCCAGCATTTT.

The chain employs TRBV30 and TRBJ2-7; D unresolved. The CDR3 consists of 12 residues. Germline CDR1 reads GTSNPN; CDR2 reads SVGIG (reference sequence). V shed 1 base and J shed 13 bases, with 17 bases lying between them. This CDR3 reads CAWSDAPNAEYF. The CDR3 DNA sequence: TGTGCCTGGAGTGACGCCCCCAATGCGGAATACTTC.

The rearrangement joins TRBV5-5 to TRBJ2-7; D gene ambiguous. The length of the CDR3 is 14 residues. Germline-derived CDR1 and CDR2 are SGHKS and YYEKEE (reference sequence). The V and J ends lost 4 bases and 4 bases respectively, with 15 bases between them. In DNA form, the CDR3 reads TGTGCCAGCAGCAGGGCCCTTACGGATTACGAGCAGTACTTC. This encodes CASSRALTDYEQYF.

The rearrangement uses TRBV11-2 and TRBJ1-2; D ambiguous. The CDR3 extends over 15 amino acids. V lost 1 base to trimming and J lost 8 bases, with 17 bases between them. Germline values: CDR1 SGHAT, CDR2 FQNNGV. CDR3 DNA sequence: TGTGCCAGCAGCTTAGCCCCCCACCCCCGGGGAGGCTACACCTTC. It specifies CASSLAPHPRGGYTF.

V usage is TRBV2 and J usage is TRBJ1-1; D perhaps matches TRBD1 (6 bases). This CDR3 has 13 amino acids. The germline V gene encodes CDR1 SNHLY and CDR2 FYNNEI. The V gene lost 6 bases and the J gene lost 5 bases, with 13 bases spanning the gap. CDR3 in amino acids: CASRTGFLTEAFF. The DNA of the CDR3 is TGTGCCAGCAGAACAGGGTTCTTGACTGAAGCTTTCTTT.

J is TRBJ2-7 and V is TRBV5-1; TRBD1 matches at 8 bases. Germline CDR1 is SGHRS and CDR2 is YFSETQ. This CDR3 is built from 15 residues. With V trimmed by 7 bases and J by 2 bases, 11 bases remained unmatched. Here the CDR3 DNA reads TGCGCCAGCTCGGACTCCGGACAGGGACCCTACGAGCAGTACTTC. Its translation is CASSDSGQGPYEQYF.

J is TRBJ1-1 and V is TRBV11-2; no reliable D call. The germline V gene has CDR1 SGHAT and CDR2 FQNNGV. The V end was cut by 2 bases, the J end by 0 bases, with 4 bases between. The CDR3 totals 13 residues. The CDR3, as DNA: TGTGCCAGCAGCTTACAGATGAACACTGAAGCTTTCTTT. Encoded protein: CASSLQMNTEAFF. Supplemented by reference TRBV11-2 and TRBJ1-1, the full variable domain reads EAGVAQSPRYKIIEKRQSVAFWCNPISGHATLYWYQQILGQGPKLLIQFQNNGVVDDSQLPKDRFSAERLKGVDSTLKIQPAKLEDSAVYLCASSLQMNTEAFFGQGTRLTVV.

This chain uses TRBV5-1 with TRBJ2-7; 8 positions match TRBD1. Germline lookup yields CDR1 SGHRS and CDR2 YFSETQ. Losses at the gene ends were 1 base for V and 6 bases for J; bases not matched to a gene: 3. The CDR3 is 13 residues long. The CDR3, as DNA: TGCGCCAGCAGCTTGAACAGGGGGTTCGAGCAGTACTTC. This codes for CASSLNRGFEQYF.

CDR3 sequence reads: CASSLVGGGVPSYEQYF. The CDR3, as DNA: TGTGCCAGCAGCTTAGTAGGGGGCGGGGTACCCTCCTACGAGCAGTACTTC. The V gene is TRBV7-2, the J gene TRBJ2-7; weak D call: TRBD1 (7 bases). The CDR3 contains 17 residues. CDR1 is SGHTA and CDR2 is FQGNSA in the germline V gene. V was cut by 1 base and J by 0 bases, with 16 bases left in between.

The genes are TRBV5-4 and TRBJ1-2; D is possibly TRBD1 (6 bases). The CDR3 has 14 amino acids. Trimming took 4 bases from V and 4 from J, leaving 14 bases between them. Germline V CDR1 and CDR2: SGHNT, YYREEE (reference sequence). CDR3 DNA: TGTGCCAGCAGCCCTAGGGACACCCTCTATGGCTACACCTTC. Encoded protein: CASSPRDTLYGYTF.

The J gene is TRBJ2-1, the V gene TRBV11-3; 10 bases align to TRBD2. With 4 bases clipped from V and 6 bases from J, the junction kept 3 bases outside the gene matches. Germline loops: CDR1 SGHNT, CDR2 YENEEA. This CDR3 has 14 amino acids. CDR3 amino acids: CASSWGTSANEQFF. The CDR3, as DNA: TGTGCCAGCAGCTGGGGGACTAGCGCCAATGAGCAGTTCTTC.

CDR3 DNA sequence: TGTGCCAGCAGCCCGAACAGGGCCGAGACCCAGTACTTC. Protein: CASSPNRAETQYF. This chain connects TRBV7-3 to TRBJ2-5; D is perhaps TRBD1 (6 bases). CDR3 length: 13 amino acids. Looked up from germline, CDR1 is SGHTA and CDR2 is FQGTGA. V shed 5 bases and J shed 5 bases, with 12 bases lying between them.